The clone carrying this T cell receptor (beta chain) was recorded many times. Antigen: not known. CDR3 length: 12 residues. V trimming: 5 bases; J trimming: 8 bases; junction bases outside the gene matches: 3. In germline, CDR1 is SGHVS, CDR2 FNYEAQ. Each cDNA held unique molecular identifiers, and template switching gave it a universal primer site. Each CDR3 protein gets one entry after TCRdb re-called the 5' RACE reads with MiXCR. This table has 100,000 or so distinct CDR3 sequences, 5.5% to 7% appearing once. This sample is drawn from a study of identical twins. Study-wide findings and caveats: Twin-shared out-of-frame alpha sequences were enriched for low generation probability. Memory repertoires showed no such pattern, whereas abundant cord blood beta clonotypes carried fewer insertions.

The clonotype comes from a woman between 50 and 59 years old in good health. This chain links TRBV7-6 with TRBJ2-1; 7 nucleotides align to TRBD2. The sample was memory T cells sorted from blood. The CDR3 coding sequence is TGTGCCAGCAGCCCTCGGGAGGATGAGCAGTTCTTC. This codes for CASSPREDEQFF.